This T cell receptor beta chain stems from a study of T cell responses to AZD1222 COVID-19 vaccine. The data were produced by immunoSEQ multiplex PCR, yet TCRdb's version contains in-frame clones alone and is incomplete. Here the sample spans tens of thousands of clones, over 75% being singletons. This clone came up once. Its antigen is not known. General observations from the study: At 160-218 and 743-854, vaccine-associated CD4 TCRs were dominant, and they spanned spike.

The ends were cut back, 3 bases at V and 7 bases at J, with 14 bases in the middle. The CDR3 spans 15 residues. Germline CDR1 SGHDT, CDR2 YYEEEE. The chain joins TRBV5-6 to TRBJ1-6, with a tentative D call TRBD1 (6 bases). This specimen was peripheral blood, taken on day 0 of AZD1222 vaccination. The source is an adult in good health. CDR3 in DNA: TGTGCCAGCAGCTCCATCAGGGGTAACAATTCACCCCTCCACTTT. This encodes CASSSIRGNNSPLHF.